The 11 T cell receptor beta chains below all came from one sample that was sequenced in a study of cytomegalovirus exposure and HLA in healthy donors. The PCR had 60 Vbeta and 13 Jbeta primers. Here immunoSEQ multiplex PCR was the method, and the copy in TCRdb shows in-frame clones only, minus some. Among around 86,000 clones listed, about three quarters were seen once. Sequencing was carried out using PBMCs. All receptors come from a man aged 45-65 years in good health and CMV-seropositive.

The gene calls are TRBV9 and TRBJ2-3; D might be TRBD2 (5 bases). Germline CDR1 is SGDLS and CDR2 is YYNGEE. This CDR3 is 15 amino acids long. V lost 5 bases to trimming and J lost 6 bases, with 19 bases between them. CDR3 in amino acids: CASSIGLAVQDTQYF. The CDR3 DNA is TGTGCCAGCAGTATAGGTCTAGCCGTACAGGATACGCAGTATTTT.

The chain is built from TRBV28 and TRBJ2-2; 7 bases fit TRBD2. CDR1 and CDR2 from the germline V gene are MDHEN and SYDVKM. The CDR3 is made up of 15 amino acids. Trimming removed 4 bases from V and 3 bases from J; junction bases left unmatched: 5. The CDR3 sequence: CASSSAGYDTGELFF. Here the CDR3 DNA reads TGTGCCAGCAGTTCAGCGGGATACGACACCGGGGAGCTGTTTTTT.

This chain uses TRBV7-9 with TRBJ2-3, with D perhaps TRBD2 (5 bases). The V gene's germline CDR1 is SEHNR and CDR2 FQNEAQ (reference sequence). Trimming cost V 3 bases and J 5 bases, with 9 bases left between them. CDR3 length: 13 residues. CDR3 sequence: CASSFRGVDTQYF. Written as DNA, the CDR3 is TGTGCCAGCAGCTTTCGGGGAGTAGATACGCAGTATTTT.

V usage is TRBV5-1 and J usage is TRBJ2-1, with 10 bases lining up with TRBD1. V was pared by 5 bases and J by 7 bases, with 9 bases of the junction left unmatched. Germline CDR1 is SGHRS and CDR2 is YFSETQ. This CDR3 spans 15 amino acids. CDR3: CASRPTGGTANEQFF. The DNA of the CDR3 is TGCGCCAGCAGACCGACAGGGGGCACCGCAAATGAGCAGTTCTTC.

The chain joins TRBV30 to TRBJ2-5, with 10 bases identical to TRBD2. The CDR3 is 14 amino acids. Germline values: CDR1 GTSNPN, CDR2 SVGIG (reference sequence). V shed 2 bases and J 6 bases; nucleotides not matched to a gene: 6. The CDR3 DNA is TGTGCCTGGAGTAAAGCGGGAGGGCCAAAGACCCAGTACTTC. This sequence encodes CAWSKAGGPKTQYF.

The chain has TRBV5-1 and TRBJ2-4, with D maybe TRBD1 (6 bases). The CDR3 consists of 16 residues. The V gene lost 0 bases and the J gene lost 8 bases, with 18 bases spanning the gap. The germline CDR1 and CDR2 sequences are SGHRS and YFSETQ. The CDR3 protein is CASSLEPPEQGYIQYF. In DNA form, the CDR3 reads TGCGCCAGCAGCTTGGAACCCCCTGAACAGGGATACATTCAGTACTTC.

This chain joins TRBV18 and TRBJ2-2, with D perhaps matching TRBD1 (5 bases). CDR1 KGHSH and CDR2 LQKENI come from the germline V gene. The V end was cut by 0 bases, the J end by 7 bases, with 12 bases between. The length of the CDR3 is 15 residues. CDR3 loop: CASSPPARASGELFF. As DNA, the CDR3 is TGTGCCAGCTCACCACCGGCCAGGGCGAGCGGGGAGCTGTTTTTT.

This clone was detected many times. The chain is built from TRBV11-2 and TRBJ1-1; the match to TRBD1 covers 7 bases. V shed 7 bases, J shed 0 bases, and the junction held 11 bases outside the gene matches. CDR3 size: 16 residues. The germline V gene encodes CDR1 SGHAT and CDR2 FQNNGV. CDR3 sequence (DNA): TGTGCCAGCATCACAGGGGTGGGGGGATTGAACACTGAAGCTTTCTTT. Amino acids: CASITGVGGLNTEAFF. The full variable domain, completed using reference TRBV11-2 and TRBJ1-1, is EAGVAQSPRYKIIEKRQSVAFWCNPISGHATLYWYQQILGQGPKLLIQFQNNGVVDDSQLPKDRFSAERLKGVDSTLKIQPAKLEDSAVYLCASITGVGGLNTEAFFGQGTRLTVV.

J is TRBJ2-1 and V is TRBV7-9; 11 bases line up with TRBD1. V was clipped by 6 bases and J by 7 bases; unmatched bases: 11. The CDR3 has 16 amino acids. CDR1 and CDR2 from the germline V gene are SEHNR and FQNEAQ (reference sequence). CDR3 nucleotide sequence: TGTGCCAGCAGTTCCCCGGGACAGGGGGTTTTTAATGAGCAGTTCTTC. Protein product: CASSSPGQGVFNEQFF. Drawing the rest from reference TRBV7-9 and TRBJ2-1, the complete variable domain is DTGVSQNPRHKITKRGQNVTFRCDPISEHNRLYWYRQTLGQGPEFLTYFQNEAQLEKSRLLSDRFSAERPKGSFSTLEIQRTEQGDSAMYLCASSSPGQGVFNEQFFGPGTRLTVL.

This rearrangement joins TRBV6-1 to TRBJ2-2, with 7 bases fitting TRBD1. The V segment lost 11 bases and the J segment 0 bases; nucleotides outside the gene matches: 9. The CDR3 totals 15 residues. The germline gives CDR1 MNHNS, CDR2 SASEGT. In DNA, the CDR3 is TGTGCCGGAACGACCGGGACAGCGAACACCGGGGAGCTGTTTTTT. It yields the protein CAGTTGTANTGELFF.

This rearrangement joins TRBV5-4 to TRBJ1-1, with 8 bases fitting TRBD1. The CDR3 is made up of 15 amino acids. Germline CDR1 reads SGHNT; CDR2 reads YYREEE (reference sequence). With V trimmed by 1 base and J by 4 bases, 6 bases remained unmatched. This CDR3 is CASSLMAGGFTEAFF. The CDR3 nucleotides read TGTGCCAGCAGCTTGATGGCAGGGGGCTTCACTGAAGCTTTCTTT.